This T cell receptor beta chain is drawn from a study of CD8 T cells in Susac syndrome. This clonotype appeared a single time. The V end was cut by 7 bases, the J end by 6 bases, with 18 bases between. This CDR3 has 14 residues. Germline-derived CDR1 and CDR2 are MDHEN and SYDVKM. RNA in amounts of about 0.5 to 1 ug was reverse transcribed with random hexamers. TCRdb used MiXCR to reprocess the immunoSEQ multiplex PCR reads, holding one entry per CDR3 protein. The repertoire holds about 180,000 distinct CDR3 sequences, with 85% to 95% as singletons. The sequenced target, TCR beta, came from blood CD8+ and CD4+ T cells. Fulfillment of recently defined diagnostic criteria for definite or probable disease was shown by the patients with Susac syndrome.

The sequence was obtained from a human donor with Susac syndrome. The chain combines TRBV28 with TRBJ1-2, with unresolved D. The sample comprised CD4+ T cells from PBMCs. CDR3 sequence: CASTRLSGYHGYTF. For the CDR3, the DNA is TGTGCCAGCACCAGACTCTCGGGGTATCATGGCTACACCTTC.